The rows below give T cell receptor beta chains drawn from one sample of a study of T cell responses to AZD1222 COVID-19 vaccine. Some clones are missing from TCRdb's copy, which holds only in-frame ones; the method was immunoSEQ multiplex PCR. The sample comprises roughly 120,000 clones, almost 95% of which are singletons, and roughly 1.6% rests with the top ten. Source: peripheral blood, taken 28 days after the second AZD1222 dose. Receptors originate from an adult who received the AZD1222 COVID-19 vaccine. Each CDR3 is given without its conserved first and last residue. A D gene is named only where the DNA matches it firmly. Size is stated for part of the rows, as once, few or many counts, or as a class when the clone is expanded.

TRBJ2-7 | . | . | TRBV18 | ASSPTEYEQY
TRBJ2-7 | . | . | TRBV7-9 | ASSLGNRYEQY
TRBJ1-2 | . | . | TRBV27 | ASRAYRDANYGYT
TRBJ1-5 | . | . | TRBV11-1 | ARSRQAVNQPQH
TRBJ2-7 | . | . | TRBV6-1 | ASSEVHRAYEQY
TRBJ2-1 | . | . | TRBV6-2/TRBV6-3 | ASSPAGLAYNEQF
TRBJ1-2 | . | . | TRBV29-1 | SATSNLYGYT
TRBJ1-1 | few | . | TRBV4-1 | ASSQVAVNTEAF
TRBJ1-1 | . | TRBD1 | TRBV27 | ASSLGTGARNTEAF
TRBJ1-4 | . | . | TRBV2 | ASGEGVDEKLF
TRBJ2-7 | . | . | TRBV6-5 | ASSYSSGGSYEQY
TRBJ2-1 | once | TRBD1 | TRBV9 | ASSSTGVLGNEQF
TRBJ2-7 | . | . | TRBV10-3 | AISDRVGYEQY
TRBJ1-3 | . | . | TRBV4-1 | ASSQYGTTTGNSGNTIY
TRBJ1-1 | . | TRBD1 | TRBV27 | ASSPRFPGTGGGGTEAF